These 4 T cell receptor beta chains were all obtained from the same sample, sequenced in a study of beta chain features in type 1 diabetes. The investigators reverse transcribed all of the isolated RNA, so they sequenced expressed TCRB transcripts. Profiled with immunoSEQ multiplex PCR; TCRdb holds only in-frame clones, not every one. The sample contains around 500,000 clones, roughly 10% of which appear only once. Sequenced material: naive CD4+ T cells from blood. The receptor source for this set is a woman aged 18-29 years in good health.

This clone was seen a handful of times. V usage is TRBV28 and J usage is TRBJ1-5, with 7 nucleotides matching TRBD1. The CDR3 contains 16 residues. V shed 1 base and J 3 bases; nucleotides not matched to a gene: 6. Germline CDR1 is MDHEN and CDR2 is SYDVKM. The CDR3 sequence: CASSLFVDRNNQPQHF. CDR3 nucleotide sequence: TGTGCCAGCAGTTTATTCGTGGACAGGAACAATCAGCCCCAGCATTTT.

This clone was found a few times. This chain links TRBV7-2 with TRBJ2-7; 7 bases fit TRBD1. Germline CDR1 is SGHTA and CDR2 is FQGNSA. The V and J ends lost 8 bases and 4 bases, in that order; junction bases with no gene match: 17. There are 16 residues in the CDR3. The CDR3 is CASGVTGTEGPYEQYF. CDR3 nucleotide sequence: TGTGCCAGCGGTGTAACCGGGACAGAAGGACCTTACGAGCAGTACTTC.

As for this clone: Possible read error: a much larger clone is one base away. The chain joins TRBV25-1 to TRBJ2-7; D remains unclear. CDR1 and CDR2 from the germline V gene are MGHDK and SYGVNS. V lost 2 bases and J lost 6, with 5 bases in between. The CDR3 is 11 residues long. The CDR3: CASSERFEQYF. In DNA form, the CDR3 reads TGTGCCAGCAGTGAACGGTTCGAGCAGTACTTC.

This clone was detected a few times. The rearrangement links TRBV2 to TRBJ1-1; 8 bases align to TRBD1. Germline loops: CDR1 SNHLY, CDR2 FYNNEI. V lost 6 bases, J lost 4 bases, and 10 bases stayed unmatched. This CDR3 contains 15 residues. The CDR3 DNA is TGTGCCAGCAGGAAGGACAGGGCGTTGGGCACTGAAGCTTTCTTT. Protein: CASRKDRALGTEAFF.